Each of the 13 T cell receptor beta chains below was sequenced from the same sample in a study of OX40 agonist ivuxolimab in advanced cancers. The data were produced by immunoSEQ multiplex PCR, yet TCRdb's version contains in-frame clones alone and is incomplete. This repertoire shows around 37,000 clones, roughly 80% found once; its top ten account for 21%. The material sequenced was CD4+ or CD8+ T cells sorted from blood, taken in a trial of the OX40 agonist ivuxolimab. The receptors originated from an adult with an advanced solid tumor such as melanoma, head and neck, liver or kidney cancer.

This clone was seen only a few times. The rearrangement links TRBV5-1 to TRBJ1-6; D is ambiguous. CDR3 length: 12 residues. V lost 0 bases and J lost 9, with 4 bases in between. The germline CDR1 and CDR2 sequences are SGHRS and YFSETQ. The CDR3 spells CASSLDISPLHF. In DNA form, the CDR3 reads TGCGCCAGCAGCTTGGACATTTCACCCCTCCACTTT.

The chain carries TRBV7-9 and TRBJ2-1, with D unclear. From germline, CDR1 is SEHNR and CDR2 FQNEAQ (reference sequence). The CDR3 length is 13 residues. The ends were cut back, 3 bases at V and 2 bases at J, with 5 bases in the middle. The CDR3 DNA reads TGTGCCAGCAGCTTGGGCCCCTACAATGAGCAGTTCTTC. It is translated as CASSLGPYNEQFF.

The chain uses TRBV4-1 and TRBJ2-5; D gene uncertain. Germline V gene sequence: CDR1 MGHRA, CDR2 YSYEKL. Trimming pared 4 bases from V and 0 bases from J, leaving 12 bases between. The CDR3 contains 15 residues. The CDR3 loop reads CASSRLQVNQETQYF. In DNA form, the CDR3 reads TGCGCCAGCAGCCGGCTACAAGTTAACCAAGAGACCCAGTACTTC.

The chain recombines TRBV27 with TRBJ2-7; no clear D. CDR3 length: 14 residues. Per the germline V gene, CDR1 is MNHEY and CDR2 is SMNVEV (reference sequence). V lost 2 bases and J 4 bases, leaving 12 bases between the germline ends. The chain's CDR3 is CASSLGRTAYEQYF. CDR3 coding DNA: TGTGCCAGCAGTTTAGGCAGGACCGCTTACGAGCAGTACTTC.

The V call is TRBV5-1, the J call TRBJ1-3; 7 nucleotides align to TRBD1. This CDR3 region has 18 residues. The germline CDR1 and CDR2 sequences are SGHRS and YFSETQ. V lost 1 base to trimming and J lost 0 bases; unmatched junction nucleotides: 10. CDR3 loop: CASSLRTGAKSSGNTIYF. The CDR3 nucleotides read TGCGCCAGCAGCTTGCGAACAGGGGCGAAGAGCTCTGGAAACACCATATATTTT.

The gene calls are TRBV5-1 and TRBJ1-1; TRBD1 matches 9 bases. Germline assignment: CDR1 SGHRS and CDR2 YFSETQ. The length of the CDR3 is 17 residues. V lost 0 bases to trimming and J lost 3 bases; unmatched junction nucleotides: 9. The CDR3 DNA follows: TGCGCCAGCAGCTTGGGACAGGGGGGTTTTAAGTACACTGAAGCTTTCTTT. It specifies CASSLGQGGFKYTEAFF. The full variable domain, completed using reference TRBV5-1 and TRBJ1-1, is KAGVTQTPRYLIKTRGQQVTLSCSPISGHRSVSWYQQTPGQGLQFLFEYFSETQRNKGNFPGRFSGRQFSNSRSEMNVSTLELGDSALYLCASSLGQGGFKYTEAFFGQGTRLTVV.

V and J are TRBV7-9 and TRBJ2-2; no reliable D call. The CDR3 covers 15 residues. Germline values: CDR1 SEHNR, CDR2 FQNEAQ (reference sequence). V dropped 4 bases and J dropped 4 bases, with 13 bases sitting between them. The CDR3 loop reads CASSSSVAATGELFF. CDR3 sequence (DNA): TGTGCCAGCAGCTCCTCGGTAGCAGCCACCGGGGAGCTGTTTTTT.

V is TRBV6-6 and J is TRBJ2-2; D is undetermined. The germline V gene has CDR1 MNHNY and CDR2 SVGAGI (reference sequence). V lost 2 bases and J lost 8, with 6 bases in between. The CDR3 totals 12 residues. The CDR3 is CASSYGQGELFF. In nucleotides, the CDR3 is TGTGCCAGCAGTTACGGGCAGGGGGAGCTGTTTTTT.

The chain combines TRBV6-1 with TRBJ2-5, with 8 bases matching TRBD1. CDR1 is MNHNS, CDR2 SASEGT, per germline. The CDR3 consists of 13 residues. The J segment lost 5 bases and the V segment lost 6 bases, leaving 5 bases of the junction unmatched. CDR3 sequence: CASRQGVVETQYF. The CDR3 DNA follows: TGTGCCAGCAGACAGGGGGTGGTGGAGACCCAGTACTTC.

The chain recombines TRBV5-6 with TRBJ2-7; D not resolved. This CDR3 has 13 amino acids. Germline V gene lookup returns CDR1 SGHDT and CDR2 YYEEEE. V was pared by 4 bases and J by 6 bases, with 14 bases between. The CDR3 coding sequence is TGTGCCAGCAGCCGAGAGCCTCAGCGCGAGCAGTACTTC. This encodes CASSREPQREQYF.

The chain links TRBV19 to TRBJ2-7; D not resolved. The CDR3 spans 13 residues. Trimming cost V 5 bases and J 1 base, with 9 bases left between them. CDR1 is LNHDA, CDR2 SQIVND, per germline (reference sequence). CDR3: CASSVEASYEQYF. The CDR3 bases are TGTGCCAGTAGTGTTGAGGCGTCCTACGAGCAGTACTTC.

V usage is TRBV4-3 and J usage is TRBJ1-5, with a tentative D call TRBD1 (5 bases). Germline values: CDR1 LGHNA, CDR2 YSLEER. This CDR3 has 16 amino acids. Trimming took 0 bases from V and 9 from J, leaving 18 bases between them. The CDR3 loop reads CASSQDWGQGLGPQHF. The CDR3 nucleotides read TGCGCCAGCAGCCAAGATTGGGGTCAGGGTCTAGGGCCCCAGCATTTT.

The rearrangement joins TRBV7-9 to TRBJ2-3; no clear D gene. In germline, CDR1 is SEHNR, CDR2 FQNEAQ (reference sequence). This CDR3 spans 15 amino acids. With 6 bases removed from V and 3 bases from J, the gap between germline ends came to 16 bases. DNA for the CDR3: TGTGCCAGCAGTTCCTGGAGTCGAGCGACAGATACGCAGTATTTT. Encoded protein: CASSSWSRATDTQYF.